This T cell receptor beta chain was profiled in a study of shared clonotypes between healthy human individuals. CDR3 length equals 15 residues. V dropped 7 bases and J dropped 0; count of bases not matched to a gene: 9. Germline V gene lookup returns CDR1 MNHEY and CDR2 SMNVEV (reference sequence). This clone was counted a few times. TCRdb keeps only in-frame clones here, not all; method: immunoSEQ multiplex PCR. The table lists about 480,000 clones, approximately 79% of them singletons. This TCR was recovered from a woman aged 40 to 50 in good health. Some clones in this sample may be carry-over from other donors' samples. Sequencing was carried out using PBMCs. V gene TRBV27 combines with J gene TRBJ2-7; 7 bases agree with TRBD1. The CDR3 loop reads CASNLLGQPSYEQYF. The CDR3 DNA sequence: TGTGCCAGCAACCTGCTGGGACAGCCCTCCTACGAGCAGTACTTC.